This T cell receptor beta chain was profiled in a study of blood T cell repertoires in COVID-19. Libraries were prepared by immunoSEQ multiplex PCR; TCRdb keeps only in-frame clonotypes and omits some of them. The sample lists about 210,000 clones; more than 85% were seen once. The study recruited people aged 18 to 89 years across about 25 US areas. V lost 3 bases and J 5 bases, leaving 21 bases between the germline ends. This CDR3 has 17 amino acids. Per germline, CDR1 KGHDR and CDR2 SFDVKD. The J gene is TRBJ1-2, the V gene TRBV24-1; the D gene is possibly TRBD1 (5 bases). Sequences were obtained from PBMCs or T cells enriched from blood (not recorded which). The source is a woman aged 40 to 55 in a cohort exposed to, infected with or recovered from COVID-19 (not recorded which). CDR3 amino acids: CATSDNMGSGAGYGYTF. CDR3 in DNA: TGTGCCACCAGTGATAATATGGGAAGCGGGGCAGGGTATGGCTACACCTTC.